This T cell receptor (beta chain) was sequenced for a study of Graves' ophthalmopathy and Graves' hyperthyroidism listed by TCRdb under 2018. Looking at the study overall: Peripheral blood was collected before any treatment was given, at the time of initial diagnosis. In total, 135 blood samples were TCR-sequenced: under 45 ophthalmopathy, some 80 hyperthyroidism and about 17 hyperthyroidism-to-ophthalmopathy patients. A discovery set of 100 patients (about 45 ophthalmopathy, 57 stable hyperthyroidism) was enrolled to explore V-J signatures distinguishing ophthalmopathy from hyperthyroidism. For independent validation, a separate cohort was made up of 18 to 20 hyperthyroidism patients plus 17 patients who later progressed from hyperthyroidism to ophthalmopathy. T-cell repertoires of thyroid tissue and blood were compared in over five hyperthyroidism patients. TCR beta repertoire signatures were used to distinguish Graves' ophthalmopathy from Graves' hyperthyroidism and to predict progression to ophthalmopathy. Following sampling, methimazole starting at 30 mg daily was administered to hyperthyroidism patients, and high-dose intravenous methylprednisolone was administered to ophthalmopathy patients. Here is what the overall study found, with its caveats: In validation, the model predicted ophthalmopathy progression with more than 55% sensitivity and approximately 78% specificity; roughly 12 predicted patients were CT-confirmed with GO in a median of approximately six months. In cross-validation, the 13-signature model distinguished ophthalmopathy from stable hyperthyroidism with 85% to 90% sensitivity and almost 83% specificity, and in the test set the corresponding values were approximately 80% and 75%. Sample size was not statistically predetermined, and group allocation was not concealed from the investigators. Most of the expanded thyroid clonotypes with a frequency above 0.001 were also detected in blood, and it was suggested that the thyroid immune response may be reflected by blood repertoires.

Ophthalmopathy patients had moderately to severely active disease, Clinical Activity Score of at least 3, NOSPECS grade of at least 4, and disease duration under 3 months. Anyone with other autoimmune diseases, uncontrolled infections, pregnancy or lactation was excluded from the study. Diagnosis relied on clinical symptoms, serum thyroxine, TRAb, thyroid ultrasound and orbital computed tomography. PBMCs were isolated from approximately 10 ml of fresh peripheral blood by Ficoll-Paque density gradient centrifugation. Trizol reagent was used to extract the total RNA, and its quality was then checked on an Agilent 2100 Bioanalyzer. For repertoire sequencing, the TCR beta CDR3 regions were amplified from RNA transcripts. HTBI primers and the Qiagen OneStep RT-PCR kit were used in a first-round RT-PCR, which was followed by a second-round multiplex PCR, size selection and purification. Libraries were sequenced on an Illumina HiSeq2000 using paired-end 100 bp reads. Under the source paper's analysis protocol: SOAPnuke was used to process the reads, throwing out any read that had adapters, had uncalled bases, had a mean Phred below 15, or lacked an exact constant-primer or identifier match. COPE v1.2.5 was used to merge high-quality paired reads. Clonotypes were defined as unique nucleotide sequences and were aligned to IMGT TRB V, D and J references using MiTCR v1.1. Only V-J combinations with frequency above 0.0001 were analysed, covering about 99% of repertoires. For each V-J combination, a TCR clonal expansion and chaos score was defined as the ratio of F50 clonal expansion to chaos observed in the TCRdist matrix. Welch's t-statistics and random forest were used to narrow the features down to more than 10 V-J combinations, which were then fed into a naive Bayes classifier. Thyroid-blood repertoire similarity was quantified with the Morisita-Horn index. Through fastp at Q25 and MiXCR, TCRdb rebuilt clones from the public reads, retaining in-frame beta chains. Identical CDR3 protein sequences are pooled into one entry, listed with their most common genes and DNA. Clone size and V and J calls follow TCRdb, not the original study. A total of 200,000 to 300,000 distinct CDR3 sequences appear in this sample, 45% of them only once. The ten largest clones represent about half of the sample.

The CDR3 contains 15 residues, cysteine and phenylalanine counted. Kept here is only the CDR3 DNA, which spans 45 bases and is read in frame from base 1. V ends up 6 bases short and J 1 base short, with an unmatched junction base count of 8. The germline V gene specifies SGHVS as CDR1 and FQNEAQ as CDR2. The sample holds one count of this clonotype. Which antigen it targets is not known. Qualities for individual bases were not recorded, and no much larger clone is one base off. One read gives only weak evidence. The sequencing sample was made of peripheral blood. The V and J segments used are TRBV7-8 and TRBJ1-1; TRBD1 lines up with 7 middle nucleotides. This sequence originates from an adult man with Graves' ophthalmopathy. The nucleotides are TGTGCCAGCAGGCCGACGACAGGGAGGAACACTGAAGCTTTCTTT. This sequence encodes CASRPTTGRNTEAFF.